These 10 T cell receptor beta chains share one sample of origin, sequenced in a study of blood T cell repertoires in COVID-19. Measured with immunoSEQ multiplex PCR; TCRdb has only the in-frame clones, and not every one. The sample carries 100,000 or so clones, about four fifths recorded once. The specimen was peripheral blood. The receptors stem from a human donor in a cohort sampled during active COVID-19.

The chain has TRBV18 and TRBJ2-3; D not certain. This CDR3 has 18 amino acids. Germline CDR1 reads KGHSH; CDR2 reads LQKENI. Trimming left V 2 bases short and J 2 bases short, with 20 bases between. The DNA for the CDR3 is TGTGCCAGCTCACCATCCCCTACCGGTGGCGGTTACACAGATACGCAGTATTTT. This encodes CASSPSPTGGGYTDTQYF.

The rearrangement joins TRBV7-2 to TRBJ2-2; a weak D match, TRBD1 (6 bases). Deletions cut 2 bases from V and 0 bases from J, with 7 bases between. The CDR3 is made up of 15 amino acids. In germline, CDR1 is SGHTA, CDR2 FQGNSA. The CDR3 DNA reads TGTGCCAGCAGCTTAACAGGGCCGAACACCGGGGAGCTGTTTTTT. It codes for CASSLTGPNTGELFF.

The chain uses TRBV19 and TRBJ1-2; TRBD1 might be the D (6 bases). Trimming shortened V by 4 bases and J by 4 bases, and 13 bases separated the two germline ends. The CDR3 consists of 14 residues. Germline V CDR1 and CDR2: LNHDA, SQIVND (reference sequence). The DNA for the CDR3 is TGTGCCAGTAGTAGCTGGGGGGGCTCCTATGGCTACACCTTC. This sequence encodes CASSSWGGSYGYTF.

This clone was picked up one time. This chain links TRBV10-3 with TRBJ1-3, with D perhaps matching TRBD1 (5 bases). The CDR3 runs 15 residues. The germline V gene encodes CDR1 ENHRY and CDR2 SYGVKD. V gave up 0 bases and J gave up 5 bases, with 11 bases separating them. For the CDR3, the DNA is TGTGCCATCAGTGAGTCGACAGAAGATCGAAACACCATATATTTT. It specifies CAISESTEDRNTIYF.

The V call is TRBV19, the J call TRBJ2-1; weak D call: TRBD2 (5 bases). The CDR3 runs 14 residues. Trimming cost V 10 bases and J 7 bases, with 20 bases left between them. Germline V gene sequence: CDR1 LNHDA, CDR2 SQIVND (reference sequence). The CDR3 is CATSSLGVGNEQFF. For the CDR3, the DNA is TGTGCCACCTCGTCACTAGGAGTCGGAAATGAGCAGTTCTTC.

Here the CDR3 DNA reads TGTGCCACCAGCAGAGATTCGGCGGGGAGTCAGGGCACAGATACGCAGTATTTT. It is translated as CATSRDSAGSQGTDTQYF. The chain has TRBV15 and TRBJ2-3; D may be TRBD2 (6 bases). Trimming cost V 0 bases and J 1 base, with 17 bases left between them. CDR1 and CDR2 from the germline V gene are LNHNV and YYDKDF (reference sequence). The CDR3 covers 18 residues.

CDR3 sequence: CASSPGTGRETQYF. The CDR3 bases are TGTGCCAGCAGCCCCGGGACAGGGCGCGAGACCCAGTACTTC. V and J are TRBV5-4 and TRBJ2-5; 9 nucleotides line up with TRBD1. With 4 bases clipped from V and 5 bases from J, the junction kept 6 bases outside the gene matches. In germline, CDR1 is SGHNT, CDR2 YYREEE (reference sequence). The CDR3 has 14 amino acids.

This chain connects TRBV4-3 to TRBJ2-1; 10 bases fit TRBD2. Per germline, CDR1 LGHNA and CDR2 YSLEER. Losses at the gene ends were 0 bases for V and 7 bases for J; bases not matched to a gene: 9. The CDR3 extends over 17 amino acids. The CDR3 nucleotides read TGCGCCAGCAGCCAAGAAGGAGCGGGAGGGCTGGGTAATGAGCAGTTCTTC. It encodes CASSQEGAGGLGNEQFF.

The chain combines TRBV7-9 with TRBJ1-1, with D possibly being TRBD1 (6 bases). The length of the CDR3 is 17 residues. Deletions cut 0 bases from V and 5 bases from J, with 19 bases between. In germline, CDR1 is SEHNR, CDR2 FQNEAQ (reference sequence). In DNA, the CDR3 is TGTGCCAGCAGCTTAGCGACGGACAGCCTCTTTGGGACTGAAGCTTTCTTT. This codes for CASSLATDSLFGTEAFF.

The chain uses TRBV6-6 and TRBJ2-3, with D uncertain. The CDR3 is 12 residues long. V dropped 5 bases and J dropped 4 bases, with 7 bases sitting between them. Germline-derived CDR1 and CDR2 are MNHNY and SVGAGI (reference sequence). The CDR3 DNA sequence: TGTGCCAGCAGTCCTAGTCCAGATACGCAGTATTTT. This sequence encodes CASSPSPDTQYF.